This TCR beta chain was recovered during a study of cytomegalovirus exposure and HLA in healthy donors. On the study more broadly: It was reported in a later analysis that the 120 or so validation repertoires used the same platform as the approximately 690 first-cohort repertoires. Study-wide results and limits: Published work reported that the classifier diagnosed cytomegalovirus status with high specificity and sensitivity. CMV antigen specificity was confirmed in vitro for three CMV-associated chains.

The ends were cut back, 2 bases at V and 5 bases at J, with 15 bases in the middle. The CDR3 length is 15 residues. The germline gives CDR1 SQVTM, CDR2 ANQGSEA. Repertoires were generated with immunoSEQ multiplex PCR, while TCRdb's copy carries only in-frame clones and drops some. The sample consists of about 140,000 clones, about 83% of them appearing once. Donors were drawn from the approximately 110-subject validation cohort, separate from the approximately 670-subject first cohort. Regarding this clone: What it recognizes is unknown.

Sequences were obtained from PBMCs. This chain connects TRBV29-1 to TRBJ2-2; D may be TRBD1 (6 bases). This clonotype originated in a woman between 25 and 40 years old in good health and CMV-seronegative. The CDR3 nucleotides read TGCAGCGTTGAACTCAGGGGTAGTACTACCGGGGAGCTGTTTTTT. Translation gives CSVELRGSTTGELFF.